These 28 T cell receptor beta chains originate from one sample sequenced in a study of cytomegalovirus exposure and HLA in healthy donors. Use of 60 Vbeta and 13 Jbeta primers characterized the PCR. Data came from immunoSEQ multiplex PCR; TCRdb stores just in-frame clones and leaves some out. The data show about 65,000 clones, around 62% seen once. Source material: PBMCs. Receptor source: a man younger than 45 in good health and CMV-seronegative.

This clone came up once. The chain has TRBV6-6 and TRBJ2-1; D possibly corresponds to TRBD1 (5 bases). Germline V gives CDR1 MNHNY, CDR2 SVGAGI (reference sequence). The V end lost 8 bases, the J end lost 7 bases, and 12 bases lay between the germline ends. The CDR3 sequence is 12 residues long. CDR3 loop: CASGASRNEQFF. The CDR3 DNA sequence: TGTGCCAGCGGGGCGAGCAGGAATGAGCAGTTCTTC.

J is TRBJ1-2 and V is TRBV29-1; D call uncertain. CDR1 is SQVTM, CDR2 ANQGSEA, per germline. Trimming took 4 bases from V and 2 from J, leaving 11 bases between them. The CDR3 has 13 residues. The CDR3 reads CSVVGTPNYGYTF. The CDR3 nucleotides are TGCAGCGTTGTGGGCACTCCAAACTATGGCTACACCTTC.

V usage is TRBV7-9 and J usage is TRBJ1-1; no clear D. V was shortened by 5 bases and J by 1 base, with 5 bases between the two germline ends. The V gene's germline CDR1 is SEHNR and CDR2 FQNEAQ (reference sequence). This CDR3 contains 12 residues. CDR3 in DNA: TGTGCCAGCAGCCTAAAGAACACTGAAGCTTTCTTT. This gives the protein CASSLKNTEAFF.

The V and J genes are TRBV13 and TRBJ1-2, with a tentative D call TRBD1 (6 bases). Germline CDR1 is PRHDT and CDR2 is FYEKMQ (reference sequence). CDR3 length: 16 amino acids. The ends were cut back, 3 bases at V and 2 bases at J, with 16 bases in the middle. The CDR3, as DNA: TGTGCCAGCAGCTTCCGGGGGGCCAGGTCGAACTATGGCTACACCTTC. Translation gives CASSFRGARSNYGYTF.

This clone was observed once. The chain employs TRBV7-2 and TRBJ2-2, with 10 bases lining up with TRBD2. The V gene end was trimmed by 5 bases and the J gene end by 6 bases; junction bases not matched to a gene: 3. The CDR3 is made up of 14 amino acids. Germline assignment: CDR1 SGHTA and CDR2 FQGNSA. The CDR3 DNA sequence: TGTGCCAGCAGCCTCGGGACTAGCGCCGGGGAGCTGTTTTTT. Amino acid sequence: CASSLGTSAGELFF.

The chain carries TRBV12-5 and TRBJ1-1; no reliable D call. With 1 base removed from V and 0 bases from J, the gap between germline ends came to 6 bases. The CDR3 loop spans 14 amino acids. CDR1 is LGHNT, CDR2 FRNRAP, per germline. The CDR3 bases are TGTGCTAGTGGTTTGGAAAACATGAACACTGAAGCTTTCTTT. As protein: CASGLENMNTEAFF. The variable domain in full, completed from reference TRBV12-5 and TRBJ1-1, reads DARVTQTPRHKVTEMGQEVTMRCQPILGHNTVFWYRQTMMQGLELLAYFRNRAPLDDSGMPKDRFSAEMPDATLATLKIQPSEPRDSAVYFCASGLENMNTEAFFGQGTRLTVV.

This clone has more than one count but fewer than ten. The chain combines TRBV5-1 with TRBJ2-7; 7 nucleotides agree with TRBD2. Losses at the gene ends were 4 bases for V and 5 bases for J; bases not matched to a gene: 18. The CDR3 sequence is 17 residues long. Germline CDR1 SGHRS, CDR2 YFSETQ. The DNA for the CDR3 is TGCGCCAGCAGCGGGGGGGTCCTTAGGGGCGCTCAGGACGAGCAGTACTTC. Translated: CASSGGVLRGAQDEQYF.

This chain uses TRBV4-2 with TRBJ2-3, with D maybe TRBD2 (5 bases). This CDR3 region has 15 residues. The ends were cut back, 4 bases at V and 6 bases at J, with 17 bases in the middle. CDR1 LGHNA and CDR2 YNFKEQ come from the germline V gene. For the CDR3, the DNA is TGTGCCAGCAGCCTCACCTATGGGAGCCAGGATACGCAGTATTTT. Encoded protein: CASSLTYGSQDTQYF.

This clone was found a few times. This chain joins TRBV5-1 and TRBJ1-3, with D possibly TRBD1 on 6 matching bases. This CDR3 is 15 amino acids long. V dropped 0 bases and J dropped 3 bases, with 10 bases sitting between them. Germline CDR1 is SGHRS and CDR2 is YFSETQ. CDR3 region: CASSLEQGNGNTIYF. In DNA form, the CDR3 reads TGCGCCAGCAGCTTGGAACAGGGTAATGGAAACACCATATATTTT. Based on the CDR3 plus reference TRBV5-1 and TRBJ1-3, the full variable domain is KAGVTQTPRYLIKTRGQQVTLSCSPISGHRSVSWYQQTPGQGLQFLFEYFSETQRNKGNFPGRFSGRQFSNSRSEMNVSTLELGDSALYLCASSLEQGNGNTIYFGEGSWLTVV.

The chain couples TRBV30 to TRBJ1-2; possibly TRBD1 for D (5 bases). The germline gives CDR1 GTSNPN, CDR2 SVGIG (reference sequence). Trimming removed 4 bases at V and 10 bases at J, with 19 bases between. The CDR3 extends over 13 amino acids. The CDR3 DNA reads as TGTGCCTGGAATCTCGGTCAGGGTGGTACCTACACCTTC. It encodes CAWNLGQGGTYTF. The full variable domain, rest sourced from reference TRBV30 and TRBJ1-2, is SQTIHQWPATLVQPVGSPLSLECTVEGTSNPNLYWYRQAAGRGLQLLFYSVGIGQISSEVPQNLSASRPQDRQFILSSKKLLLSDSGFYLCAWNLGQGGTYTFGSGTRLTVV.

The V gene is TRBV7-9, the J gene TRBJ1-1, with D perhaps TRBD1 (6 bases). The CDR3 length is 13 residues. The germline gives CDR1 SEHNR, CDR2 FQNEAQ (reference sequence). V lost 5 bases and J 1 base, leaving 8 bases between the germline ends. CDR3 bases: TGTGCCAGCAGCAAACAGGGGAACACTGAAGCTTTCTTT. Translated: CASSKQGNTEAFF.

The chain uses TRBV30 and TRBJ2-2, with TRBD2 as a possible D gene (6 bases). The CDR3 spans 14 residues. The germline gives CDR1 GTSNPN, CDR2 SVGIG (reference sequence). Trimming removed 4 bases from V and 3 bases from J, with 12 bases in between. The CDR3 nucleotides are TGTGCCTGGAAGGCGGGGCACGACACCGGGGAGCTGTTTTTT. Protein product: CAWKAGHDTGELFF.

The genes are TRBV30 and TRBJ1-5; 9 nucleotides line up with TRBD1. The CDR3 has 16 residues. V shed 0 bases and J 4 bases; nucleotides not matched to a gene: 7. CDR1 and CDR2 (germline): GTSNPN, SVGIG (reference sequence). The CDR3 DNA is TGTGCCTGGAGTGTGTGGGGACAGGGAATTAATCAGCCCCAGCATTTT. The encoded protein is CAWSVWGQGINQPQHF.

The J gene is TRBJ1-5, the V gene TRBV29-1; TRBD1 might be the D (6 bases). The CDR3 is 13 residues long. Looked up from germline, CDR1 is SQVTM and CDR2 is ANQGSEA. V lost 6 bases to trimming and J lost 1 base, with 10 bases between them. The CDR3: CSVTDRSNQPQHF. The CDR3 bases are TGCAGCGTGACGGACAGAAGCAATCAGCCCCAGCATTTT.

The chain couples TRBV13 to TRBJ2-5; 7 bases are shared with TRBD1. This CDR3 contains 13 residues. The junction had 4 bases not matched to a gene; V was cut back by 4 bases and J by 5 bases. Per the germline V gene, CDR1 is PRHDT and CDR2 is FYEKMQ (reference sequence). CDR3 bases: TGTGCCAGCAGCTCCCAGGGGGTGGAGACCCAGTACTTC. Protein product: CASSSQGVETQYF.

This chain connects TRBV5-1 to TRBJ1-5; D not certain. CDR1 SGHRS and CDR2 YFSETQ come from the germline V gene. V was clipped by 0 bases and J by 5 bases, with 9 bases between them. CDR3 length equals 14 residues. For the CDR3, the DNA is TGCGCCAGCAGCTTGGCGGGGTTCGATCAGCCCCAGCATTTT. Translated, it gives CASSLAGFDQPQHF.

The chain links TRBV6-6 to TRBJ1-6, with D perhaps matching TRBD1 (6 bases). The CDR3 is 14 residues long. V was pared by 5 bases and J by 10 bases, with 15 bases between. The germline gives CDR1 MNHNY, CDR2 SVGAGI (reference sequence). CDR3 residues: CASSPAEGESPLHF. CDR3 in DNA: TGTGCCAGCAGTCCAGCCGAGGGGGAATCACCCCTCCACTTT.

This sequence joins TRBV9 and TRBJ2-7; 10 bases map to TRBD1. CDR1 is SGDLS, CDR2 YYNGEE, per germline. Trimming at V came to 3 bases and at J to 3 bases, leaving 6 bases not matched to a gene. CDR3 length equals 15 residues. Here the CDR3 reads CASSAGQGTLYEQYF. CDR3 coding DNA: TGTGCCAGCAGCGCGGGACAGGGGACTCTCTACGAGCAGTACTTC. Variable domain in full (rest from reference TRBV9 and TRBJ2-7): DSGVTQTPKHLITATGQRVTLRCSPRSGDLSVYWYQQSLDQGLQFLIQYYNGEERAKGNILERFSAQQFPDLHSELNLSSLELGDSALYFCASSAGQGTLYEQYFGPGTRLTVT.

This clone was detected only once. V is TRBV30 and J is TRBJ2-3, with TRBD2 as a possible D gene (6 bases). In germline, CDR1 is GTSNPN, CDR2 SVGIG (reference sequence). V lost 1 base to trimming and J lost 4 bases, with 12 bases between them. CDR3 size: 14 residues. The CDR3 DNA reads as TGTGCCTGGAGTGAGACCGGAGGGGCAGATACGCAGTATTTT. This sequence encodes CAWSETGGADTQYF.

This clone has a handful of counts. The chain carries TRBV10-3 and TRBJ1-2, with TRBD1 as a possible D gene (6 bases). The CDR3 sequence is 14 residues long. The ends were cut back, 0 bases at V and 4 bases at J, with 9 bases in the middle. Germline assignment: CDR1 ENHRY and CDR2 SYGVKD. The CDR3 DNA reads TGTGCCATCAGTGAGTCGGTGGACAGCTATGGCTACACCTTC. It translates to CAISESVDSYGYTF.

J is TRBJ2-7 and V is TRBV13; 8 positions match TRBD1. This CDR3 is 15 amino acids long. Per the germline V gene, CDR1 is PRHDT and CDR2 is FYEKMQ (reference sequence). The junction had 8 bases not matched to a gene; V was cut back by 0 bases and J by 7 bases. The CDR3 region is CASSLGQGRGREQYF. For the CDR3, the DNA is TGTGCCAGCAGCTTAGGCCAAGGCAGGGGGCGGGAGCAGTACTTC.

The chain combines TRBV5-6 with TRBJ2-7, with a tentative D call TRBD1 (7 bases). The CDR3 has 14 amino acids. Germline V gene data show CDR1 as SGHDT and CDR2 as YYEEEE. Trimming cost V 2 bases and J 0 bases, with 9 bases left between them. The CDR3 DNA is TGTGCCAGCAGCTTTCAGGGGGGCTCCTACGAGCAGTACTTC. Its translation: CASSFQGGSYEQYF. The full variable domain, with the rest looked up from reference TRBV5-6 and TRBJ2-7, is DAGVTQSPTHLIKTRGQQVTLRCSPKSGHDTVSWYQQALGQGPQFIFQYYEEEERQRGNFPDRFSGHQFPNYSSELNVNALLLGDSALYLCASSFQGGSYEQYFGPGTRLTVT.

This chain connects TRBV4-2 to TRBJ2-3; D is perhaps TRBD2 (7 bases). The germline CDR1 and CDR2 sequences are LGHNA and YNFKEQ. The CDR3 length is 16 residues. Trimming shortened V by 4 bases and J by 1 base, and 15 bases separated the two germline ends. CDR3 sequence reads: CASSPQAGARTDTQYF. CDR3 DNA: TGTGCCAGCAGCCCCCAGGCGGGGGCACGCACAGATACGCAGTATTTT.

CDR3 sequence (DNA): TGCGCCAGCAGCTACGGACAGGGTAGCTCCTACGAGCAGTACTTC. Amino acid sequence: CASSYGQGSSYEQYF. The J gene is TRBJ2-7, the V gene TRBV4-1; 8 bases match TRBD1. The V gene's germline CDR1 is MGHRA and CDR2 YSYEKL. The junction had 6 bases not matched to a gene; V was cut back by 5 bases and J by 0 bases. CDR3 length equals 15 residues.

CDR3 sequence reads: CASSSGRNTEAFF. CDR3 nucleotides: TGCGCCAGCAGCTCCGGTAGGAACACTGAAGCTTTCTTT. This chain connects TRBV5-1 to TRBJ1-1; no definite D call. The ends were cut back, 3 bases at V and 1 base at J, with 7 bases in the middle. CDR3 length: 13 amino acids. Germline-derived CDR1 and CDR2 are SGHRS and YFSETQ.

The J gene is TRBJ2-3, the V gene TRBV4-1; D may be TRBD1 (6 bases). Germline V lookup: CDR1 MGHRA, CDR2 YSYEKL. Trimming removed 4 bases from V and 4 bases from J, with 15 bases in between. The CDR3 has 15 residues. The CDR3 bases are TGCGCCAGCAGCCTACAGGGATTTGTGGCAGATACGCAGTATTTT. Its protein is CASSLQGFVADTQYF.

The chain uses TRBV4-1 and TRBJ1-5, with 7 bases that match TRBD1. Per germline, CDR1 MGHRA and CDR2 YSYEKL. CDR3 length equals 14 residues. J lost 4 bases, V lost 3 bases, and 3 bases had no gene match. The CDR3 spells CASSHGQENQPQHF. The CDR3, as DNA: TGCGCCAGCAGCCACGGACAGGAGAATCAGCCCCAGCATTTT.

V gene TRBV9 combines with J gene TRBJ2-7; TRBD2 is a possible D gene (5 bases). V was clipped by 3 bases and J by 0 bases, with 7 bases between them. This CDR3 has 13 residues. The germline gives CDR1 SGDLS, CDR2 YYNGEE. This CDR3 reads CASSAGSSYEQYF. The CDR3 coding sequence is TGTGCCAGCAGCGCGGGATCCTCCTACGAGCAGTACTTC.